Listed here are 29 T cell receptor beta chains from one sample, sequenced in a study of cytomegalovirus exposure and HLA in healthy donors. PCR was performed using 60 Vbeta and 13 Jbeta primers. Sequencing used immunoSEQ multiplex PCR; TCRdb keeps in-frame clones, though not all of them. This table holds 110,000 to 150,000 clones, around 72% found once. The sample comprised PBMCs. The receptors stem from a woman between 40 and 55 years old in good health and CMV-seronegative.

The V call is TRBV29-1, the J call TRBJ2-2, with TRBD2 identical over 8 bases. The CDR3 extends over 14 amino acids. The germline V gene has CDR1 SQVTM and CDR2 ANQGSEA. V dropped 0 bases and J dropped 7; count of bases not matched to a gene: 4. The CDR3 region has the DNA TGCAGCGTTGAAGATATGAGCGGGGGCGGGGAGCTGTTTTTT. Translated, it gives CSVEDMSGGGELFF.

The chain couples TRBV7-8 to TRBJ1-1; 7 nucleotides align to TRBD1. Trimming took 5 bases from V and 4 from J; bases not matched to a gene: 7. Germline CDR1 SGHVS, CDR2 FQNEAQ. This CDR3 has 14 residues. The chain's CDR3 is CASSPNRGSTEAFF. The CDR3 region has the DNA TGTGCCAGCAGCCCAAACAGGGGTAGCACTGAAGCTTTCTTT.

This chain's CDR3 is CASSIERLQPQHF. CDR3 coding DNA: TGTGCCAGTAGTATAGAGAGGCTCCAGCCCCAGCATTTT. The chain joins TRBV19 to TRBJ1-5; the D is unclear. Trimming cost V 0 bases and J 7 bases, with 7 bases left between them. The CDR3 spans 13 residues. Germline V gene lookup returns CDR1 LNHDA and CDR2 SQIVND (reference sequence).

The chain uses TRBV6-5 and TRBJ1-2; 7 bases agree with TRBD1. The CDR3 spans 14 residues. From germline, CDR1 is MNHEY and CDR2 SVGAGI. J lost 4 bases, V lost 5 bases, and 7 bases had no gene match. CDR3 in amino acids: CASSESSGGYGYTF. CDR3 bases: TGTGCCAGCAGTGAATCCTCAGGGGGCTATGGCTACACCTTC.

The chain links TRBV5-1 to TRBJ2-3; D not certain. CDR1 and CDR2 (germline): SGHRS, YFSETQ. This CDR3 is 11 amino acids long. V was shortened by 7 bases and J by 5 bases, with 8 bases between the two germline ends. The CDR3 is CASYNIDTQYF. The DNA for the CDR3 is TGCGCCAGCTATAACATAGATACGCAGTATTTT.

The gene calls are TRBV7-9 and TRBJ2-3; D gene unclear. From germline, CDR1 is SEHNR and CDR2 FQNEAQ (reference sequence). There are 14 residues in the CDR3. V shed 2 bases and J shed 0 bases, with 6 bases lying between them. The CDR3 is CASSLSVSTDTQYF. CDR3 coding DNA: TGTGCCAGCAGCTTATCGGTTAGCACAGATACGCAGTATTTT. The entire variable domain, with the rest obtained from reference TRBV7-9 and TRBJ2-3, is as follows: DTGVSQNPRHKITKRGQNVTFRCDPISEHNRLYWYRQTLGQGPEFLTYFQNEAQLEKSRLLSDRFSAERPKGSFSTLEIQRTEQGDSAMYLCASSLSVSTDTQYFGPGTRLTVL.

Only a few counts were recorded for this clone. This chain uses TRBV5-1 with TRBJ2-5; TRBD2 aligns across 9 bases. Looked up from germline, CDR1 is SGHRS and CDR2 is YFSETQ. V dropped 4 bases and J dropped 2; count of bases not matched to a gene: 12. This CDR3 region has 17 residues. CDR3 DNA: TGCGCCAGCAGCCGTGAGCGGGGGGCCAACCTTCAAGAGACCCAGTACTTC. Amino acid sequence: CASSRERGANLQETQYF.

The chain couples TRBV28 to TRBJ1-6; D ambiguous. CDR3 length equals 17 residues. With 1 base removed from V and 8 bases from J, the gap between germline ends came to 18 bases. CDR1 and CDR2 (germline): MDHEN, SYDVKM. CDR3 residues: CASSLLFLSGYDSPLHF. CDR3 nucleotide sequence: TGTGCCAGCAGTTTATTGTTTTTGTCGGGATACGATTCACCCCTCCACTTT.

The chain couples TRBV9 to TRBJ2-5; 7 bases agree with TRBD2. This CDR3 has 14 amino acids. J gave up 2 bases and V 2 bases, and 3 bases lay outside the gene matches. Per germline, CDR1 SGDLS and CDR2 YYNGEE. CDR3: CASSVSSGQETQYF. DNA of the CDR3: TGTGCCAGCAGCGTCTCTAGCGGACAAGAGACCCAGTACTTC. Supplemented by reference TRBV9 and TRBJ2-5, the full variable domain reads DSGVTQTPKHLITATGQRVTLRCSPRSGDLSVYWYQQSLDQGLQFLIQYYNGEERAKGNILERFSAQQFPDLHSELNLSSLELGDSALYFCASSVSSGQETQYFGPGTRLLVL.

The chain employs TRBV5-1 and TRBJ1-4; 7 bases line up with TRBD1. CDR1 is SGHRS and CDR2 is YFSETQ in the germline V gene. The CDR3 has 14 residues. The J segment lost 8 bases and the V segment lost 2 bases, leaving 6 bases of the junction unmatched. Here the CDR3 reads CASSLSGGREKLFF. The CDR3 DNA follows: TGCGCCAGCAGCTTATCAGGGGGTAGGGAAAAACTGTTTTTT.

The rearrangement joins TRBV6-5 to TRBJ2-7; the match to TRBD1 covers 8 bases. Germline V lookup: CDR1 MNHEY, CDR2 SVGAGI. V lost 6 bases and J lost 2; bases outside the gene matches: 9. The CDR3 covers 15 residues. The CDR3 sequence is CASSSGGGGAYEQYV. The CDR3 DNA follows: TGTGCCAGCAGCTCAGGGGGCGGTGGAGCCTACGAGCAGTACGTC.

The chain is built from TRBV2 and TRBJ2-1; no definite D call. The germline CDR1 and CDR2 sequences are SNHLY and FYNNEI. V shed 6 bases and J shed 10 bases, with 7 bases lying between them. The CDR3 runs to 10 residues. Here the CDR3 DNA reads TGTGCCAGCAGCCTAGTAGAGCAGTTCTTC. Translating it yields CASSLVEQFF.

CDR3 loop: CASSWTSGVFEQYF. CDR3 DNA sequence: TGCGCCAGCAGCTGGACTAGCGGGGTATTCGAGCAGTACTTC. This sequence joins TRBV5-1 and TRBJ2-7; 12 bases map to TRBD2. Germline V gives CDR1 SGHRS, CDR2 YFSETQ. V lost 3 bases and J lost 6; bases outside the gene matches: 4. The CDR3 is 14 residues long.

This chain connects TRBV27 to TRBJ1-2; D perhaps matches TRBD1 (6 bases). Trimming shortened V by 0 bases and J by 4 bases, and 21 bases separated the two germline ends. Germline V gene sequence: CDR1 MNHEY, CDR2 SMNVEV (reference sequence). CDR3 length: 18 amino acids. The CDR3 is CASSLSVRAGAWAYGYTF. The CDR3 DNA is TGTGCCAGCAGTTTATCGGTTCGGGCGGGGGCTTGGGCCTATGGCTACACCTTC.

The chain recombines TRBV10-2 with TRBJ2-7; 9 nucleotides align to TRBD1. The CDR3 contains 16 residues. Germline V gene data show CDR1 as WSHSY and CDR2 as SAAADI. Unmatched junction bases numbered 9, after V lost 2 bases and J lost 4 bases. CDR3: CASSENTGGAVYEQYF. In DNA form, the CDR3 reads TGCGCCAGCAGTGAGAACACAGGGGGCGCAGTGTACGAGCAGTACTTC.

This clone appeared once. This chain links TRBV27 with TRBJ2-1; perhaps TRBD2 as D (5 bases). Looked up from germline, CDR1 is MNHEY and CDR2 is SMNVEV (reference sequence). The CDR3 loop spans 16 amino acids. V was clipped by 3 bases and J by 4 bases, with 16 bases between them. The CDR3 DNA sequence: TGTGCCAGCAGTTTGAGGGCTAGCCGACTTTACAATGAGCAGTTCTTC. This translates into CASSLRASRLYNEQFF.

The J gene is TRBJ1-3, the V gene TRBV27; 7 bases are shared with TRBD1. Germline lookup yields CDR1 MNHEY and CDR2 SMNVEV (reference sequence). Unmatched junction bases numbered 3, after V lost 0 bases and J lost 4 bases. This CDR3 is 15 amino acids long. The CDR3 nucleotides read TGTGCCAGCAGTTTATCGACAGGGTCCGGAAACACCATATATTTT. Its protein product is CASSLSTGSGNTIYF.

This clone was seen only a few times. This chain uses TRBV5-1 with TRBJ1-6, with 8 bases lining up with TRBD1. The CDR3 consists of 15 residues. The V segment lost 4 bases and the J segment 7 bases; nucleotides outside the gene matches: 7. CDR1 is SGHRS, CDR2 YFSETQ, per germline. CDR3 amino acids: CASSTGGQRNSPLHF. The CDR3 coding sequence is TGCGCCAGCAGCACAGGGGGACAGAGAAATTCACCCCTCCACTTT.

J is TRBJ2-7 and V is TRBV5-1, with D unresolved. Germline V gives CDR1 SGHRS, CDR2 YFSETQ. V was shortened by 0 bases and J by 4 bases, with 11 bases between the two germline ends. The CDR3 totals 14 residues. As DNA, the CDR3 is TGCGCCAGCAGCTTGGACTACCCCGGATACGAGCAGTACTTC. The encoded protein is CASSLDYPGYEQYF.

The genes are TRBV4-2 and TRBJ1-4; TRBD1 is a possible D gene (5 bases). Germline lookup yields CDR1 LGHNA and CDR2 YNFKEQ. The CDR3 is 16 residues long. The V and J ends lost 3 bases and 5 bases respectively, with 16 bases between them. The chain's CDR3 is CASSQGTGTYNEKLFF. In DNA, the CDR3 is TGTGCCAGCAGCCAGGGGACGGGGACTTACAATGAAAAACTGTTTTTT.

The chain employs TRBV5-1 and TRBJ2-7, with 8 bases fitting TRBD1. After removal of 2 bases from V and 6 bases from J, the junction contained 10 bases not matched to a gene. There are 15 residues in the CDR3. Germline values: CDR1 SGHRS, CDR2 YFSETQ. CDR3 bases: TGCGCCAGCAGCTTCGCAGGGGGCGATTTGATCGAGCAGTACTTC. Its protein product is CASSFAGGDLIEQYF.

This clone has just a few counts. CDR3 loop: CASNDIWANTEAFF. CDR3 nucleotides: TGTGCCAGCAATGATATCTGGGCGAACACTGAAGCTTTCTTT. The chain couples TRBV2 to TRBJ1-1; D is undetermined. Germline CDR1 and CDR2: SNHLY and FYNNEI. V gave up 7 bases and J gave up 1 base, with 13 bases separating them. This CDR3 is 14 amino acids long.

The V call is TRBV27, the J call TRBJ1-6; TRBD1 agrees at 10 bases. The CDR3 loop spans 16 amino acids. Germline V gene data show CDR1 as MNHEY and CDR2 as SMNVEV (reference sequence). V was clipped by 5 bases and J by 9 bases; unmatched bases: 10. This CDR3 is CASSRGTGVNSSPLHF. The CDR3 DNA reads as TGTGCCAGCAGTAGAGGGACAGGGGTCAATTCTTCACCCCTCCACTTT.

V gene TRBV9 combines with J gene TRBJ1-4; TRBD1 matches 8 bases. The CDR3 has 15 amino acids. Unmatched junction bases numbered 9, after V lost 3 bases and J lost 8 bases. Germline V gene data show CDR1 as SGDLS and CDR2 as YYNGEE. The CDR3 sequence: CASSARQGTREKLFF. The CDR3 region has the DNA TGTGCCAGCAGCGCCCGACAGGGGACGAGAGAAAAACTGTTTTTT.

The chain carries TRBV9 and TRBJ2-5; D is perhaps TRBD2 (7 bases). V lost 1 base to trimming and J lost 1 base, with 8 bases between them. Germline V lookup: CDR1 SGDLS, CDR2 YYNGEE. The length of the CDR3 is 14 residues. CDR3 bases: TGTGCCAGCAGCGTAAGGGGGGGCCAAGAGACCCAGTACTTC. Its protein product is CASSVRGGQETQYF.

V is TRBV2 and J is TRBJ2-1, with 7 bases that match TRBD2. Germline trimming cut 3 bases from V and 7 bases from J; bases unmatched to any gene: 3. Germline lookup yields CDR1 SNHLY and CDR2 FYNNEI. CDR3 length: 13 residues. CDR3 amino acids: CASSERGLNEQFF. CDR3 in DNA: TGTGCCAGCAGTGAGCGGGGGTTGAATGAGCAGTTCTTC.

V and J are TRBV5-6 and TRBJ1-2; 9 positions agree with TRBD1. Trimming took 2 bases from V and 4 from J; bases not matched to a gene: 3. Germline V gene data show CDR1 as SGHDT and CDR2 as YYEEEE. This CDR3 comprises 14 residues. As DNA, the CDR3 is TGTGCCAGCAGCTTACAGGGGGCCGCCTATGGCTACACCTTC. Its translation is CASSLQGAAYGYTF.

V gene TRBV4-1 combines with J gene TRBJ1-6; D remains ambiguous. The CDR3 is made up of 12 amino acids. Trimming took off 6 bases at V and 8 bases at J, with 8 bases between the two ends. Germline V CDR1 and CDR2: MGHRA, YSYEKL. Here the CDR3 DNA reads TGCGCCAGCAGTCTGGCGGATTCACCCCTCCACTTT. Residues: CASSLADSPLHF.

This rearrangement joins TRBV29-1 to TRBJ1-5; possibly TRBD1 for D (5 bases). The V end lost 4 bases, the J end lost 3 bases, and 10 bases lay between the germline ends. CDR3 length: 13 residues. CDR1 and CDR2 from the germline V gene are SQVTM and ANQGSEA. The CDR3 region is CSVGQGHNQPQHF. The CDR3, as DNA: TGCAGCGTTGGGCAGGGTCACAATCAGCCCCAGCATTTT.